These T cell receptor beta chains were read from a single sample in a study of blood T cell repertoires in COVID-19. Here immunoSEQ multiplex PCR was the method, and the copy in TCRdb shows in-frame clones only, minus some. The sample has 200,000 or so clones, 80% to 90% seen once. The source material was peripheral blood. These receptors were obtained from a woman at least 80 years old with acute or convalescent COVID-19. CDR3s include the opening cysteine and the closing phenylalanine or tryptophan. The D gene is left open where the match is weak. Expanded clones get a size class; other rows say once, few or many, or leave the size out.

>TRBV20-1|.|TRBJ1-6|.
CSASFPAPLHF
>TRBV4-3|.|TRBJ1-6|.
CASSQDFGGYNSPLHF
>TRBV18|TRBD1|TRBJ1-1|.
CASSPDRTTEAFF
>TRBV18|TRBD2|TRBJ2-1|.
CASSPGTSIPPDEQFF
>TRBV18|.|TRBJ1-3|.
CASSPFNPGQGSGNTIYF
>TRBV3-1/TRBV3-2|.|TRBJ2-7|.
CASSPPGYEQYF
>TRBV6-5|TRBD1|TRBJ1-2|once
CASRPSGQGDGYTF
>TRBV19|TRBD1|TRBJ2-2|.
CASSTQDRLAGELFF
>TRBV4-3|.|TRBJ1-2|.
CASSQAAGYGYTF
>TRBV29-1|TRBD1|TRBJ2-3|.
CSVSGQGSTDTQYF
>TRBV6-5|TRBD1|TRBJ1-2|.
CASSYSGPGTVYGYTF
>TRBV6-5|.|TRBJ2-5|many
CASSYSLARETQYF
>TRBV27|TRBD1|TRBJ1-1|once
CASSLTGETEAFF
>TRBV7-8|.|TRBJ2-3|.
CASSLFGSRRGGKSTDTQYF
>TRBV19|.|TRBJ2-7|.
CASSIDLGTRYYEQYF
>TRBV2|TRBD1|TRBJ1-5|.
CASGQGRASGGPQHF
>TRBV4-1|.|TRBJ2-7|.
CASSQGWTGTTYEQYF
>TRBV19|.|TRBJ1-1|.
CASSTTERMNTEAFF
>TRBV7-3|TRBD2|TRBJ2-1|.
CASSLRGWTSGSFSYNEQFF